The source of this TCR beta chain is a study of OX40 agonist ivuxolimab in advanced cancers. Some clones are missing from TCRdb's copy, which holds only in-frame ones; the method was immunoSEQ multiplex PCR. The table lists almost 85,000 clones, 70% to 90% of them singletons. Germline V gene sequence: CDR1 GTSNPN, CDR2 SVGIG (reference sequence). Trimming pared 6 bases from V and 0 bases from J, leaving 14 bases between. The CDR3 is 15 amino acids. This chain connects TRBV30 to TRBJ2-2; D may be TRBD2 (5 bases). The source material was CD4+ or CD8+ T cells sorted from blood, sampled in a trial of the OX40 agonist ivuxolimab. The TCR sequence derives from an adult with an advanced solid tumor such as melanoma, head and neck, liver or kidney cancer. The CDR3 bases are TGTGCCTGCGAGAGGGCTCGGGCGAACACCGGGGAGCTGTTTTTT. Its protein is CACERARANTGELFF.